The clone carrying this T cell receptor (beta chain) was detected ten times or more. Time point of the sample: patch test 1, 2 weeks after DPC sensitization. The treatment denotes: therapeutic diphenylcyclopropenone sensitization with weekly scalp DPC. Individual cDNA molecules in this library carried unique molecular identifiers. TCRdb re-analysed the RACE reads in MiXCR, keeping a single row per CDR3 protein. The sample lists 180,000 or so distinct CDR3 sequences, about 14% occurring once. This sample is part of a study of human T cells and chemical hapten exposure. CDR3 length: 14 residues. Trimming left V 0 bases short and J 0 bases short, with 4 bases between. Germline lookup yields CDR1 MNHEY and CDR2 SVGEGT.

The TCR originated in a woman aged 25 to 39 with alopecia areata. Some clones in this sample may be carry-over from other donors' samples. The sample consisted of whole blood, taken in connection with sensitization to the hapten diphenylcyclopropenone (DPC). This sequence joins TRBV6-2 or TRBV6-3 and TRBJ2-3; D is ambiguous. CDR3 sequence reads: CASSYSTSTDTQYF. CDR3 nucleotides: TGTGCCAGCAGTTACTCGACCAGCACAGATACGCAGTATTTT.